The 22 T cell receptor beta chains given below trace back to one sample, sequenced in a study of OX40 agonist ivuxolimab in advanced cancers. Repertoires were generated with immunoSEQ multiplex PCR, while TCRdb's copy carries only in-frame clones and drops some. The table includes tens of thousands of clones, around 84% detected once. The source was CD4+ or CD8+ T cells sorted from blood, collected in a trial of the OX40 agonist ivuxolimab. The receptors here all came from an adult with an advanced solid tumor such as melanoma, head and neck, liver or kidney cancer.

The chain has TRBV29-1 and TRBJ1-2, with TRBD1 matching 9 bases. This CDR3 has 18 amino acids. Germline V gene data show CDR1 as SQVTM and CDR2 as ANQGSEA. Germline trimming cut 4 bases from V and 5 bases from J; bases unmatched to any gene: 20. The CDR3 sequence is CSVVGGSGDRALRYGYTF. The CDR3 DNA reads as TGCAGCGTTGTAGGCGGATCCGGGGACAGGGCGTTAAGATATGGCTACACCTTC.

The genes are TRBV4-3 and TRBJ2-7, with D possibly called TRBD1 or TRBD2 (5 bases each). In germline, CDR1 is LGHNA, CDR2 YSLEER. This CDR3 comprises 15 residues. V was cut by 0 bases and J by 3 bases, with 12 bases left in between. This chain's CDR3 is CASSQDEGFGYEQYF. CDR3 bases: TGCGCCAGCAGCCAAGATGAGGGGTTTGGCTACGAGCAGTACTTC.

V gene TRBV5-8 combines with J gene TRBJ1-5, with no clear D. The germline CDR1 and CDR2 sequences are SGHTS and YDEGEE. V was trimmed by 1 base and J by 2 bases, leaving 7 bases between them. The CDR3 has 14 residues. CDR3 nucleotide sequence: TGTGCCAGCAGCTTGTCGGCGGGCAATCAGCCCCAGCATTTT. It specifies CASSLSAGNQPQHF. Looking up the rest from reference TRBV5-8 and TRBJ1-5 gives the full variable domain: EAGVTQSPTHLIKTRGQQATLRCSPISGHTSVYWYQQALGLGLQFLLWYDEGEERNRGNFPPRFSGRQFPNYSSELNVNALELEDSALYLCASSLSAGNQPQHFGDGTRLSIL.

The chain is built from TRBV5-1 and TRBJ2-1; weak D call: TRBD2 (5 bases). Trimming took off 0 bases at V and 11 bases at J, with 9 bases between the two ends. CDR1 SGHRS and CDR2 YFSETQ come from the germline V gene. The CDR3 contains 12 residues. In DNA form, the CDR3 reads TGCGCCAGCAGCTTGGGGACTCGCAAGCAGTTCTTC. Translating gives CASSLGTRKQFF.

The chain carries TRBV19 and TRBJ1-1; D is perhaps TRBD1 (5 bases). The CDR3 is made up of 14 amino acids. V was shortened by 3 bases and J by 5 bases, with 13 bases between the two germline ends. Germline V gene lookup returns CDR1 LNHDA and CDR2 SQIVND (reference sequence). DNA for the CDR3: TGTGCCAGTAGTATTGCTCAGGGTGATACTGAAGCTTTCTTT. It yields the protein CASSIAQGDTEAFF.

The chain uses TRBV25-1 and TRBJ2-7; 8 bases match TRBD1. The CDR3 covers 15 residues. The V gene end was trimmed by 3 bases and the J gene end by 0 bases; junction bases not matched to a gene: 4. Germline V lookup: CDR1 MGHDK, CDR2 SYGVNS. The CDR3 reads CASSDRDRSSYEQYF. Written as DNA, the CDR3 is TGTGCCAGCAGTGATCGGGACAGGAGCTCCTACGAGCAGTACTTC.

The genes are TRBV6-4 and TRBJ2-3; TRBD1 might be the D (6 bases). The CDR3 runs 16 residues. The V and J ends lost 0 bases and 4 bases respectively, with 14 bases between them. CDR1 and CDR2 from the germline V gene are MRHNA and SNTAGT. CDR3 nucleotides: TGTGCCAGCAGTGACTCGAAGGACAGTGGGGCAGATACGCAGTATTTT. Residues: CASSDSKDSGADTQYF.

This clone rates as medium-sized. V is TRBV19 and J is TRBJ2-7, with a tentative D call TRBD2 (5 bases). V was pared by 5 bases and J by 6 bases, with 20 bases between. CDR3 length: 15 residues. Per the germline V gene, CDR1 is LNHDA and CDR2 is SQIVND (reference sequence). Here the CDR3 DNA reads TGTGCCAGTAGTCCGTACCTGGACCCCGCGGGCGAGCAGTACTTC. This codes for CASSPYLDPAGEQYF. The full variable domain, its missing parts supplied by reference TRBV19 and TRBJ2-7, is DGGITQSPKYLFRKEGQNVTLSCEQNLNHDAMYWYRQDPGQGLRLIYYSQIVNDFQKGDIAEGYSVSREKKESFPLTVTSAQKNPTAFYLCASSPYLDPAGEQYFGPGTRLTVT.

The sample holds a few counts of this clone. The V gene is TRBV4-1, the J gene TRBJ1-6; D perhaps matches TRBD1 (6 bases). V was cut by 1 base and J by 7 bases, with 11 bases left in between. The CDR3 is 15 amino acids. The germline V gene has CDR1 MGHRA and CDR2 YSYEKL. In DNA form, the CDR3 reads TGCGCCAGCAGCCAAGGGACAGAGAAGAATTCACCCCTCCACTTT. Its translation is CASSQGTEKNSPLHF.

The chain uses TRBV7-2 and TRBJ2-7; possibly TRBD1 for D (6 bases). This CDR3 has 12 amino acids. The germline CDR1 and CDR2 sequences are SGHTA and FQGNSA. Trimming left V 3 bases short and J 5 bases short, with 8 bases between. CDR3 in DNA: TGTGCCAGCAGCTTTACAGGGAACGAGCAGTACTTC. This sequence encodes CASSFTGNEQYF.

The V gene is TRBV6-5, the J gene TRBJ2-3; 7 nucleotides agree with TRBD1. This CDR3 is built from 14 residues. Germline loops: CDR1 MNHEY, CDR2 SVGAGI. Unmatched junction bases numbered 1, after V lost 3 bases and J lost 1 base. The CDR3 sequence is CASSYGQGTDTQYF. The CDR3 DNA follows: TGTGCCAGCAGTTATGGACAGGGCACAGATACGCAGTATTTT.

This sequence joins TRBV10-3 and TRBJ2-2; D not certain. Per the germline V gene, CDR1 is ENHRY and CDR2 is SYGVKD. The CDR3 is 12 residues long. V lost 2 bases and J 2 bases, leaving 0 bases between the germline ends. The CDR3 DNA is TGTGCCATCAGTGAGAACACCGGGGAGCTGTTTTTT. Encoded protein: CAISENTGELFF.

V usage is TRBV7-2 and J usage is TRBJ2-7; 7 bases align to TRBD2. The trim removed 1 base at V and 0 bases at J, leaving 9 bases unmatched. The CDR3 runs to 17 residues. Germline lookup yields CDR1 SGHTA and CDR2 FQGNSA. The CDR3 region is CASSLGMGGRFSYEQYF. DNA of the CDR3: TGTGCCAGCAGCTTAGGAATGGGCGGGAGATTCTCCTACGAGCAGTACTTC.

The chain joins TRBV11-3 to TRBJ2-1, with no clear D. V was cut by 2 bases and J by 0 bases, with 11 bases left in between. The CDR3 runs to 16 residues. From germline, CDR1 is SGHNT and CDR2 YENEEA. CDR3 nucleotides: TGTGCCAGCAGCTTATGGCTTTGGAGCTCCTACAATGAGCAGTTCTTC. This gives the protein CASSLWLWSSYNEQFF. The variable domain in full, completed from reference TRBV11-3 and TRBJ2-1, reads EAGVVQSPRYKIIEKKQPVAFWCNPISGHNTLYWYLQNLGQGPELLIRYENEEAVDDSQLPKDRFSAERLKGVDSTLKIQPAELGDSAVYLCASSLWLWSSYNEQFFGPGTRLTVL.

In its sample, this clone was seen many times. The V call is TRBV5-1, the J call TRBJ1-2; TRBD1 matches 8 bases. Germline CDR1 SGHRS, CDR2 YFSETQ. The J segment lost 5 bases and the V segment lost 3 bases, leaving 9 bases of the junction unmatched. The CDR3 has 15 residues. The CDR3 reads CASSSEGQGDYGYTF. The CDR3, as DNA: TGCGCCAGCAGCTCCGAAGGACAGGGTGATTATGGCTACACCTTC.

This chain uses TRBV2 with TRBJ2-3; D unclear. CDR1 SNHLY and CDR2 FYNNEI come from the germline V gene. This CDR3 has 13 residues. With 3 bases removed from V and 6 bases from J, the gap between germline ends came to 10 bases. This CDR3 is CASSDLRLDTQYF. CDR3 sequence (DNA): TGTGCCAGCAGTGACTTACGTCTGGATACGCAGTATTTT.

This rearrangement joins TRBV2 to TRBJ1-2; 9 bases are shared with TRBD1. V was clipped by 6 bases and J by 3 bases; unmatched bases: 8. Germline V gives CDR1 SNHLY, CDR2 FYNNEI. The CDR3 runs 15 residues. The CDR3 DNA reads as TGTGCCAGCAGGTGGGGGACAGGGCCCTACTATGGCTACACCTTC. Protein sequence: CASRWGTGPYYGYTF.

This chain links TRBV27 with TRBJ1-3; D is unresolved. The CDR3 spans 16 residues. Germline V gives CDR1 MNHEY, CDR2 SMNVEV (reference sequence). Trimming left V 6 bases short and J 0 bases short, with 15 bases between. CDR3 amino acids: CASRSSPAISGNTIYF. The CDR3 nucleotides are TGTGCCAGCAGGTCGTCTCCAGCCATCTCTGGAAACACCATATATTTT.

The chain joins TRBV19 to TRBJ1-4; no firm D call. The CDR3 has 14 amino acids. V lost 3 bases and J 5 bases, leaving 10 bases between the germline ends. Germline-derived CDR1 and CDR2 are LNHDA and SQIVND (reference sequence). CDR3 in amino acids: CASSMVMGNEKLFF. In DNA form, the CDR3 reads TGTGCCAGTAGTATGGTCATGGGAAATGAAAAACTGTTTTTT.

This chain connects TRBV7-6 to TRBJ1-2; the match to TRBD1 covers 12 bases. V shed 3 bases, J shed 8 bases, and the junction held 7 bases outside the gene matches. The germline V gene has CDR1 SGHVS and CDR2 FNYEAQ. The CDR3 consists of 15 residues. This chain's CDR3 is CASSLGQGAPRGYTF. The CDR3 nucleotides read TGTGCCAGCAGCTTGGGACAGGGGGCACCTAGGGGCTACACCTTC.

The chain joins TRBV19 to TRBJ1-1; D is unclear. Trimming pared 7 bases from V and 0 bases from J, leaving 12 bases between. The CDR3 is 14 residues long. Germline assignment: CDR1 LNHDA and CDR2 SQIVND (reference sequence). CDR3 protein: CASKTGSMNTEAFF. Written as DNA, the CDR3 is TGTGCCAGTAAAACCGGATCAATGAACACTGAAGCTTTCTTT.

The gene calls are TRBV7-3 and TRBJ2-3, with 7 bases identical to TRBD1. This CDR3 has 15 residues. With V trimmed by 5 bases and J by 0 bases, 5 bases remained unmatched. Germline assignment: CDR1 SGHTA and CDR2 FQGTGA. The DNA of the CDR3 is TGTGCCAGCAGCCCAGGGACAGTGAGCACAGATACGCAGTATTTT. Translating gives CASSPGTVSTDTQYF.